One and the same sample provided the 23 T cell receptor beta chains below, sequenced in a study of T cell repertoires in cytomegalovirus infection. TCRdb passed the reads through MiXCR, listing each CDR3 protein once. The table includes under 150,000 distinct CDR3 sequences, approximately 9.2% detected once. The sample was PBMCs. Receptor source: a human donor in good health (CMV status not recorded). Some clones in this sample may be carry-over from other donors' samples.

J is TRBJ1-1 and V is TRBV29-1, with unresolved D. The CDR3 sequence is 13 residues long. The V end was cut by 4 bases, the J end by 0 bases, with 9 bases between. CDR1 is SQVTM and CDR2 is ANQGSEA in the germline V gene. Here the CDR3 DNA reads TGCAGCGTTGCGGTAGCCATGAACACTGAAGCTTTCTTT. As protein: CSVAVAMNTEAFF. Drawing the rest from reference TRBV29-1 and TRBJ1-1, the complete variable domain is SAVISQKPSRDICQRGTSLTIQCQVDSQVTMMFWYRQQPGQSLTLIATANQGSEATYESGFVIDKFPISRPNLTFSTLTVSNMSPEDSSIYLCSVAVAMNTEAFFGQGTRLTVV.

CDR3 protein: CSARDGTGRVQPQHF. CDR3 in DNA: TGCAGTGCTAGAGATGGGACAGGGAGGGTTCAGCCCCAGCATTTT. This chain links TRBV20-1 with TRBJ1-5, with 9 positions matching TRBD1. This CDR3 is 15 amino acids long. The V segment lost 0 bases and the J segment 6 bases; nucleotides outside the gene matches: 6. The germline CDR1 and CDR2 sequences are DFQATT and SNEGSKA (reference sequence).

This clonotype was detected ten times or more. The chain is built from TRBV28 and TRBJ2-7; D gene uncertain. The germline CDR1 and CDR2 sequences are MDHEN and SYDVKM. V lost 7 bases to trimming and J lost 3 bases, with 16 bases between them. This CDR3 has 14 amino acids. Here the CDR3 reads CASNGGLRVYEQYF. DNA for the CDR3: TGTGCCAGCAATGGCGGTCTTCGGGTCTACGAGCAGTACTTC. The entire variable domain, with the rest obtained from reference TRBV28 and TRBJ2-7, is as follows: DVKVTQSSRYLVKRTGEKVFLECVQDMDHENMFWYRQDPGLGLRLIYFSYDVKMKEKGDIPEGYSVSREKKERFSLILESASTNQTSMYLCASNGGLRVYEQYFGPGTRLTVT.

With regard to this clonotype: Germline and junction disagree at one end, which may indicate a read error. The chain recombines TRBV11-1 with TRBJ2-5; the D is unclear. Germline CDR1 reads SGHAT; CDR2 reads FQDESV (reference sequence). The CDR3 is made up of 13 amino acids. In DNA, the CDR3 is TGTGCCAGCAACTTACCCTTGCAAGAGACCCAGTACTTC. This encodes CASNLPLQETQYF.

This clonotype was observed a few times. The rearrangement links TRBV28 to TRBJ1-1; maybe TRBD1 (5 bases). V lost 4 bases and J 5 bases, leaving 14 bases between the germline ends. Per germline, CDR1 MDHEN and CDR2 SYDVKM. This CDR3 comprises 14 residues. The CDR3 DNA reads TGTGCCAGCAGTTGGCGGGGGGTTCGGACTGAAGCTTTCTTT. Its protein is CASSWRGVRTEAFF.

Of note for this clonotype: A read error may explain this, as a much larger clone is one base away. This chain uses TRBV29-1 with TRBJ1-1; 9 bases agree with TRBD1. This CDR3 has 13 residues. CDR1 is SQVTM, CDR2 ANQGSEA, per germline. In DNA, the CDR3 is TGCAGCGTCCACGACAGGGGGGACACTGAAGCTCTCTTT. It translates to CSVHDRGDTEALF.

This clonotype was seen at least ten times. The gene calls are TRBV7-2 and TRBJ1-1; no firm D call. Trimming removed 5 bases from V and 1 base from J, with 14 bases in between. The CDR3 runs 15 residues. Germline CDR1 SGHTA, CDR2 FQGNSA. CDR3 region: CASSTWVQRNTEAFF. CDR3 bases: TGTGCCAGCAGCACTTGGGTACAGCGGAACACTGAAGCTTTCTTT.

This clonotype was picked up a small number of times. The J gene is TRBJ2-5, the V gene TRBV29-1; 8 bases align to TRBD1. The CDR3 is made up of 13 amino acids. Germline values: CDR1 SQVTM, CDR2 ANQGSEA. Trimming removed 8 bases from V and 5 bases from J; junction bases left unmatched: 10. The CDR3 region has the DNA TGCAGCACCTCGACAGGGGTCTTGGAGACCCAGTACTTC. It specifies CSTSTGVLETQYF.

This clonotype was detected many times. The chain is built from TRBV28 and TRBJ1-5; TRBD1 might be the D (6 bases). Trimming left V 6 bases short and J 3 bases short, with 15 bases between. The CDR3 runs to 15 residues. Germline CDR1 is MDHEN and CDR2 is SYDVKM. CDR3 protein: CASSSERGDNQPQHF. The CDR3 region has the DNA TGTGCCAGCAGCTCGGAGAGGGGGGACAATCAGCCCCAGCATTTT. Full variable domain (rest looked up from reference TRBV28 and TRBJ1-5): DVKVTQSSRYLVKRTGEKVFLECVQDMDHENMFWYRQDPGLGLRLIYFSYDVKMKEKGDIPEGYSVSREKKERFSLILESASTNQTSMYLCASSSERGDNQPQHFGDGTRLSIL.

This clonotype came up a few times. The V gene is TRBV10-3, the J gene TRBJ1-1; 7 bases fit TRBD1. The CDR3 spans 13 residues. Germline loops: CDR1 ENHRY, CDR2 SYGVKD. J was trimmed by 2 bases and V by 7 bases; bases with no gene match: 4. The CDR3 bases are TGTGCCATCATGGGACAGCTAAACACTGAAGCTTTCTTT. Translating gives CAIMGQLNTEAFF.

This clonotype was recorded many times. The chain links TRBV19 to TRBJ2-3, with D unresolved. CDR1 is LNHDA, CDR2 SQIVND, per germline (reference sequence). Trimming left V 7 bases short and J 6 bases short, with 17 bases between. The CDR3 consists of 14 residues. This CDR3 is CASTTLDVGDTQYF. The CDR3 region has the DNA TGTGCCAGTACGACCCTCGACGTAGGGGATACGCAGTATTTT.

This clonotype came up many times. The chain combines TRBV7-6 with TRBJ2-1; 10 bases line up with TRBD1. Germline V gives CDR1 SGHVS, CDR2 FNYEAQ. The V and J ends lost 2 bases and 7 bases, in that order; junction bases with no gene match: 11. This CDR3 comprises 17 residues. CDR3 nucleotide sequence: TGTGCCAGCAGCTTAATGGGTCGGACAGGGGGGCAAAATGAGCAGTTCTTC. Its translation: CASSLMGRTGGQNEQFF.

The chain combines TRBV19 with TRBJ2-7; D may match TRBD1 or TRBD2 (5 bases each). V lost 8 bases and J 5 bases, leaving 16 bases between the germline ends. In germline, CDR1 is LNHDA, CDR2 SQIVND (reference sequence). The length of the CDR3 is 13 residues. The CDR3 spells CASPGTPRNEQYF. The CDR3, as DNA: TGTGCCAGTCCCGGGACCCCAAGGAACGAGCAGTACTTC.

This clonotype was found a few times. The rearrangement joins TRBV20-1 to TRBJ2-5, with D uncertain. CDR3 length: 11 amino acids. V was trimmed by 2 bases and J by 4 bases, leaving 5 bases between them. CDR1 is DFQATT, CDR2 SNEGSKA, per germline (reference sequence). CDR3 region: CSARWGETQYF. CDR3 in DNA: TGCAGTGCTAGATGGGGAGAGACCCAGTACTTC.

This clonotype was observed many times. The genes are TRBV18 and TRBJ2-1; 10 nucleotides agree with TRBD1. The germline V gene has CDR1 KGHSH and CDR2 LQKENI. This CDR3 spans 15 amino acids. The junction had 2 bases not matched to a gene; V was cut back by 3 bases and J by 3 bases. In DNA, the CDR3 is TGTGCCAGCTCACCCGGGACAGGGGACTACAATGAGCAGTTCTTC. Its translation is CASSPGTGDYNEQFF.

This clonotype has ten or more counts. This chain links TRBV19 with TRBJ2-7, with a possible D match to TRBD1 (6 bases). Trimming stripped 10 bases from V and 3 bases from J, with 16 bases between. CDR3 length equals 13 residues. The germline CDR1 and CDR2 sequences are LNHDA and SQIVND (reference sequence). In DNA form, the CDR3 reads TGTGCCACCCTGGACAGACTAAACTACGAGCAGTACTTC. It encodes CATLDRLNYEQYF.

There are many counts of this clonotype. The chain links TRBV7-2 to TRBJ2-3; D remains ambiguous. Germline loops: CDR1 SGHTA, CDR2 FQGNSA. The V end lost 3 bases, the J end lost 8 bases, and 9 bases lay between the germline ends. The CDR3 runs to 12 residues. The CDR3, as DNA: TGTGCCAGCAGCTTCGAACTGGCTACGCAGTATTTT. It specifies CASSFELATQYF.

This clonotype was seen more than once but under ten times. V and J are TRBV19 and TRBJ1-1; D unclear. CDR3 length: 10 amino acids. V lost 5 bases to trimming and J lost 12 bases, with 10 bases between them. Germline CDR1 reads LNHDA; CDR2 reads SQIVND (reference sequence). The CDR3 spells CASSHDPTFF. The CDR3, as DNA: TGTGCCAGTAGTCACGACCCGACTTTCTTT.

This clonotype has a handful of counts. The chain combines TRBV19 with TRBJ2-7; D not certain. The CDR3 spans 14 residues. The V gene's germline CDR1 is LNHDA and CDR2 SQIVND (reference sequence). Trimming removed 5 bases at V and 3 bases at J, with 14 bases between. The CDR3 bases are TGTGCCAGTAGTCACGGGTCCTCCTTCTACGAGCAGTACTTC. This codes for CASSHGSSFYEQYF.

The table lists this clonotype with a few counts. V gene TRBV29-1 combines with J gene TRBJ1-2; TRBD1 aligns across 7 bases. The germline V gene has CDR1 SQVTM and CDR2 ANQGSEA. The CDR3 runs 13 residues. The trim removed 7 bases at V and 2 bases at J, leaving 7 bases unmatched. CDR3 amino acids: CSAGAGQNYGYTF. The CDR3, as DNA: TGCAGCGCAGGCGCGGGACAGAACTATGGCTACACCTTC. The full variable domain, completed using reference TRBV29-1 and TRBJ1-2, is SAVISQKPSRDICQRGTSLTIQCQVDSQVTMMFWYRQQPGQSLTLIATANQGSEATYESGFVIDKFPISRPNLTFSTLTVSNMSPEDSSIYLCSAGAGQNYGYTFGSGTRLTVV.

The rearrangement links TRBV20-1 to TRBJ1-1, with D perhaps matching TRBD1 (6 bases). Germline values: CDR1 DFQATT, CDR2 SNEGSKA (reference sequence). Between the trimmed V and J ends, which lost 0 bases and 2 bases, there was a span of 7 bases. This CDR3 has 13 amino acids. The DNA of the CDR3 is TGCAGTGCTAGAGAGGGGGCCAACACTGAAGCTTTCTTT. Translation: CSAREGANTEAFF.

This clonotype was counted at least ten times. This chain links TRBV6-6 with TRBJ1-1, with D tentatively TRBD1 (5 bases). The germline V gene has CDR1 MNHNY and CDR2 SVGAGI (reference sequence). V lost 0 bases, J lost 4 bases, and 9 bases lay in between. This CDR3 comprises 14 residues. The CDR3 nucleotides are TGTGCCAGCAGTTACTCAGGGGATGGCACTGAAGCTTTCTTT. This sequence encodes CASSYSGDGTEAFF.

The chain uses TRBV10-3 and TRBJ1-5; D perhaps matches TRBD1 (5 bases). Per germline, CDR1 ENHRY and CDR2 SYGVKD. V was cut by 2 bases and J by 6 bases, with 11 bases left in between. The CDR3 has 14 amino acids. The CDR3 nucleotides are TGTGCCATCAGTGAGGACGAGGGGATTCAGCCCCAGCATTTT. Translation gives CAISEDEGIQPQHF.